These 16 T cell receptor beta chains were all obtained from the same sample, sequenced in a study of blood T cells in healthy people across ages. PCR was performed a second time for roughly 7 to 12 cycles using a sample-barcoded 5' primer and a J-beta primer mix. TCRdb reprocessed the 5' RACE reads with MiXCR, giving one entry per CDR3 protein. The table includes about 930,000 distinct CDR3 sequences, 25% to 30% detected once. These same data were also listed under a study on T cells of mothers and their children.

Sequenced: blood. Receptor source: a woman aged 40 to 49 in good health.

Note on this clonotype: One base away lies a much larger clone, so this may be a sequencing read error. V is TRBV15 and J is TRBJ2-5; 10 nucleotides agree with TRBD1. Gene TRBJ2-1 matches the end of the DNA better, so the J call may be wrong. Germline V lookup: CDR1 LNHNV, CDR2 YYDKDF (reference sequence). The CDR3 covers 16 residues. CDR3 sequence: CATSRGDRGSQETQFF. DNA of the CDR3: TGTGCCACCAGCAGAGGGGACAGGGGAAGCCAAGAGACCCAGTTCTTC.

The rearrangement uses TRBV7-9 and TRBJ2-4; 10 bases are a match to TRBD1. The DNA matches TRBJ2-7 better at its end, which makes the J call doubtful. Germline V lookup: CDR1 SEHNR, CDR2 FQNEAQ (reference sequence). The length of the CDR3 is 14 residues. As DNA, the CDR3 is TGTGCCAGCAGCGCCTGGGACAGGGGTTACGAGCAGTACTTC. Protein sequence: CASSAWDRGYEQYF.

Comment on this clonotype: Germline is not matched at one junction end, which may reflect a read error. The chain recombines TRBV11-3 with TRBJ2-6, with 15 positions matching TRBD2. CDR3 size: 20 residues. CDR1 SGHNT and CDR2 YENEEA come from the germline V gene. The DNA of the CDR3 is TGTGCCAGCAGCGACCCTGCCGGGACTAGCGGGGGGTCTGGGGCCAGCGTCCTGACTTTC. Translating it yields CASSDPAGTSGGSGASVLTF.

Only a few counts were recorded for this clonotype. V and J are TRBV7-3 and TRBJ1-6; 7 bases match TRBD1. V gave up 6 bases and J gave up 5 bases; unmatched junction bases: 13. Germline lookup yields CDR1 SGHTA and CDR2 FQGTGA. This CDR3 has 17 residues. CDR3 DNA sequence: TGTGCCAGCAGTAAAAAATCGACCGGGACAGATAATTCACCCCTCCACTTT. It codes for CASSKKSTGTDNSPLHF.

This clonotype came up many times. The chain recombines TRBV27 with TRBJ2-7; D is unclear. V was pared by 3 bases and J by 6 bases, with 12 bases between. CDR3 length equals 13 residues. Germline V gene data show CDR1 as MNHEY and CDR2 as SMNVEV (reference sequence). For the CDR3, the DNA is TGTGCCAGCAGTTTTCAAGGGTTCGGCGAGCAGTACTTC. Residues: CASSFQGFGEQYF.

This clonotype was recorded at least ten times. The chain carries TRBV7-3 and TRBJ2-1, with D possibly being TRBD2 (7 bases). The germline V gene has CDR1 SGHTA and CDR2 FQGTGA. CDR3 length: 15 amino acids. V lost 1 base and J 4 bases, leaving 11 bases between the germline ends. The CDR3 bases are TGTGCCAGCAGCTTAAGGGGGGGCCGGTACAATGAGCAGTTCTTC. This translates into CASSLRGGRYNEQFF.

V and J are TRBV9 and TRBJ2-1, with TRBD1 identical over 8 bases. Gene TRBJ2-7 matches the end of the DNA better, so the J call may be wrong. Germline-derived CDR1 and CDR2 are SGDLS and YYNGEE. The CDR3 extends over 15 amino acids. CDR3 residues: CASSRQGSSYNEQYF. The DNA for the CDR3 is TGTGCCAGCAGCCGACAGGGGAGCTCCTACAATGAGCAGTACTTC.

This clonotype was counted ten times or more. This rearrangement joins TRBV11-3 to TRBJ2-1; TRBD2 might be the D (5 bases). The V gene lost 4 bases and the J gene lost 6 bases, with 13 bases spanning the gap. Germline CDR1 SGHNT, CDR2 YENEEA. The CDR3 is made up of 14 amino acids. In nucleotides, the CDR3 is TGTGCCAGCAGCTCCCCGGTGCGGGCCAATGAGCAGTTCTTC. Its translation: CASSSPVRANEQFF.

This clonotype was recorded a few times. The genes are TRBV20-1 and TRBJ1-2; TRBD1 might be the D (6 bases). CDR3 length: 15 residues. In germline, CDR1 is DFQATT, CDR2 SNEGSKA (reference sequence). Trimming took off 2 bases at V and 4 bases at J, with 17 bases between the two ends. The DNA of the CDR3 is TGCAGTGCTAGACCGAGGGGGGCAGTACCCTATGGCTACACCTTC. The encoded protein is CSARPRGAVPYGYTF.

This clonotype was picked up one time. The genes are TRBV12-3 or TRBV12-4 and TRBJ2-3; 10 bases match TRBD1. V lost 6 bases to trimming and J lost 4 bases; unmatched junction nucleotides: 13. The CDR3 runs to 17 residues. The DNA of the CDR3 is TGTGCCAGCAGAGGAAGACCGGGACAGGGGTCCCCAGATACGCAGTATTTT. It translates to CASRGRPGQGSPDTQYF.

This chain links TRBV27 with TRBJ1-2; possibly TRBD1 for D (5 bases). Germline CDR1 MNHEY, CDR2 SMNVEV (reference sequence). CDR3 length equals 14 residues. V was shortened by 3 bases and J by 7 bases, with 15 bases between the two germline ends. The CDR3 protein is CASSLQGVGTGYTF. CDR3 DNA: TGTGCCAGCAGTTTGCAAGGGGTAGGGACTGGCTACACCTTC.

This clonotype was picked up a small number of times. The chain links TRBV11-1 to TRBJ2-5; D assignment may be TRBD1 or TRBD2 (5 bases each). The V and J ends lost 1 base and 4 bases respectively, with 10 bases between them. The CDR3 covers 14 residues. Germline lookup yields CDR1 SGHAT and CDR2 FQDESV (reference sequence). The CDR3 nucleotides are TGTGCCAGCAGCTTAGGGGGACCAACAGAGACCCAGTACTTC. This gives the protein CASSLGGPTETQYF.

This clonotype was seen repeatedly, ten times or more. The CDR3 loop is CSVEDPQDDHPAVDEQFF. The CDR3 bases are TGCAGCGTTGAAGACCCGCAGGACGACCACCCCGCGGTCGATGAGCAGTTCTTC. V usage is TRBV29-1 and J usage is TRBJ2-1, with D unresolved. V lost 0 bases, J lost 8 bases, and 26 bases lay in between. Germline CDR1 reads SQVTM; CDR2 reads ANQGSEA. This CDR3 is built from 18 residues.

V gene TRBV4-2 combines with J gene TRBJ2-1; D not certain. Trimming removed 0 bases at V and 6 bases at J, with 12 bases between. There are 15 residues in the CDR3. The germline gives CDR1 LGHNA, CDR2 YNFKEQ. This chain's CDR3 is CASSQDLWSGNEQFF. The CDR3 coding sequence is TGTGCCAGCAGCCAAGATTTATGGTCGGGCAATGAGCAGTTCTTC.

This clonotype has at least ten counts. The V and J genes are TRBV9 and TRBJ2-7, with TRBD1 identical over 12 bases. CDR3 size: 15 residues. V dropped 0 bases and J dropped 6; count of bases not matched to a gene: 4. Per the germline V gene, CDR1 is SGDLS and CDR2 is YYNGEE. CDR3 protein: CASSVGGTGGSEQYF. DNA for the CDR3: TGTGCCAGCAGCGTAGGAGGGACAGGGGGCTCCGAGCAGTACTTC.

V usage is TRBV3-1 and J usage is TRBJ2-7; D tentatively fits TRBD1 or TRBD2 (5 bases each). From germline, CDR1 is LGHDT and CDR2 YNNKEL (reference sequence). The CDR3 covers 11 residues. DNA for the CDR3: TGTGCTTCCGAGGGACCCTACGAGCAGTACTTC. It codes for CASEGPYEQYF.